One TCR beta chain is described in this entry. At one end, the junction sequence differs from germline, possibly due to a read error. The investigators made TCR beta cDNA from 400 to 500 ng total RNA, using a constant-region primer. Three-round nested multiplex PCR performed with slightly modified ARM-PCR produced the TCR beta libraries. PCR rounds one and two used TRBV1-TRBV30 forward primers with a C-beta reverse primer for around 10 cycles each. MiXCR was run by TCRdb on the multiplex PCR reads, yielding one entry per CDR3 protein. The sample lists 50,000 or so distinct CDR3 sequences, about 78% occurring once. These data belong to a study of tumor-infiltrating lymphocytes in primary liver carcinoma. Study details: Tumors measured about 4 to 11 cm and were stage T1-T3 N0M0.

Investigators took RNA and DNA out together from about 21-30 mg of unsorted bulk tissue. Germline assignment: CDR1 SGHDT and CDR2 YYEEEE. CDR3 length equals 17 residues. The sequence was collected from a man between 35 and 55 years old with primary liver carcinoma and hepatitis B virus infection. Source material: liver tumor tissue from sampling region 5. Indicated subset: tumor region T5, tumor centre. J is TRBJ1-6 and V is TRBV5-6; TRBD1 matches 10 bases. For the CDR3, the DNA is TGTGCCAGCAGCTCCCTAACCGGGACAGGGGATGATTCACCCCTACACTTT. Its protein is CASSSLTGTGDDSPLHF.